The clone carrying this T cell receptor (beta chain) has more than one count but fewer than ten. The data originate from a study of long-term antiretroviral therapy in people with HIV. Sequencing relied on immunoSEQ assay v3.0, run at survey level. Profiled with immunoSEQ multiplex PCR; TCRdb holds only in-frame clones, not every one. Of fewer than 35,000 clones listed, over 65% are singletons. The CDR3 spans 15 residues. Germline CDR1 SGHTA, CDR2 FQGNSA. V was clipped by 0 bases and J by 4 bases; unmatched bases: 1. This chain connects TRBV7-2 to TRBJ1-5, with 9 positions matching TRBD1. The sample was unsorted PBMCs, taken 2 years after starting antiretroviral therapy. The clonotype was recovered from a woman aged 50 to 60 with HIV. The CDR3 region has the DNA TGTGCCAGCAGCTTAGCGACAGGGGGTAATCAGCCCCAGCATTTT. This translates into CASSLATGGNQPQHF.